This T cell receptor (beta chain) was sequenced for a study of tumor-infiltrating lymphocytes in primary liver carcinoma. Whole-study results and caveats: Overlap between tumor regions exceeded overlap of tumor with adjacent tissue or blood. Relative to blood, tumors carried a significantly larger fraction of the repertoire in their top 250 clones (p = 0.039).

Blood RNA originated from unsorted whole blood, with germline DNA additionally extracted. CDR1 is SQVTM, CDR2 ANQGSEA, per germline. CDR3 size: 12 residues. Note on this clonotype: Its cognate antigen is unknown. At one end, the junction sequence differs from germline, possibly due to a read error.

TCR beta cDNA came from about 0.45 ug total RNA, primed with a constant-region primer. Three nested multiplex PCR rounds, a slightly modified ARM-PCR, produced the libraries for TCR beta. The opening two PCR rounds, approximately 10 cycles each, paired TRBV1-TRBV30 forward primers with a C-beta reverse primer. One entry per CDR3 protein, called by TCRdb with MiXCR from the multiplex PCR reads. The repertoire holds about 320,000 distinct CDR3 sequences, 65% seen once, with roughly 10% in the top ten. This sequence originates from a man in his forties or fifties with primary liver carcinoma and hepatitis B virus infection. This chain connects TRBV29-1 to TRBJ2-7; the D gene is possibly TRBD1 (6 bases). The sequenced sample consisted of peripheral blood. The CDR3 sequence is CSVQFSQGKVDF. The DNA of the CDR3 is TGCAGCGTTCAATTCAGCCAGGGGAAAGTCGACTTC.